This T cell receptor (beta chain) was observed in a study of vaccination and CD4 T cells after COVID-19. Findings and caveats of the study: Median SARS-CoV-2-reactive clonotype numbers went from 21 to 38; this increase was not significant. Convalescent patients were relatively few, and early post-infection timepoints were missing.

In germline, CDR1 is MNHNS, CDR2 SASEGT. Trimming stripped 7 bases from V and 5 bases from J, with 9 bases between. This CDR3 has 11 residues. Treatment indicated: roughly 10-day PBMC culture with coronavirus spike peptide pools or control peptides (ViraFEST assay). T cells were expanded with peptide pools, and expanded clonotypes were identified by TCR sequencing. The authors isolated CD4+ T cells by negative selection after nine to eleven days of culture. Once obtained from cultured CD4+ T cells, the DNA was sequenced using the Oncomine TCR Beta short-read assay. TCRdb reprocessed the PCR reads via MiXCR and lists one record per CDR3 protein. The table records more than 9,000 distinct CDR3 sequences, 38% of them present only once. This clonotype was picked up a small number of times. The antigen remains undetermined.

The V and J genes are TRBV6-1 and TRBJ2-7; TRBD1 might be the D (6 bases). The sequenced sample was cultured CD4+ T cells from blood. This sequence was found in a human donor with COVID-19. The CDR3 protein is CASTEGDEQYF. CDR3 DNA: TGTGCCAGCACCGAGGGGGACGAGCAGTACTTC.